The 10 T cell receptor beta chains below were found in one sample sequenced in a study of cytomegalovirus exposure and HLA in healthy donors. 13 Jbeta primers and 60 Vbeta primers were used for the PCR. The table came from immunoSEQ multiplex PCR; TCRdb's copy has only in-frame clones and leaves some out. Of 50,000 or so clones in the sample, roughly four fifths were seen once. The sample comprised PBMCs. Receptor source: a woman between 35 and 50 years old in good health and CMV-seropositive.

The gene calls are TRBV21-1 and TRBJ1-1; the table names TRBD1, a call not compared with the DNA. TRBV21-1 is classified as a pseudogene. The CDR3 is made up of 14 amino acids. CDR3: CASSKVADDTEAFF. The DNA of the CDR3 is TGTGCCAGCAGCAAAGTCGCAGATGACACTGAAGCTTTCTTT.

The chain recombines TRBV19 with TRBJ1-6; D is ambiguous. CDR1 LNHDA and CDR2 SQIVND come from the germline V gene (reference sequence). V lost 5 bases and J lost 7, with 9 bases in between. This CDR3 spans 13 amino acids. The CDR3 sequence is CASSGRGNSPLHF. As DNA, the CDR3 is TGTGCCAGTAGTGGACGGGGAAATTCACCCCTCCACTTT. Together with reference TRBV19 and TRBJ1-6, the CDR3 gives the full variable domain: DGGITQSPKYLFRKEGQNVTLSCEQNLNHDAMYWYRQDPGQGLRLIYYSQIVNDFQKGDIAEGYSVSREKKESFPLTVTSAQKNPTAFYLCASSGRGNSPLHFGNGTRLTVT.

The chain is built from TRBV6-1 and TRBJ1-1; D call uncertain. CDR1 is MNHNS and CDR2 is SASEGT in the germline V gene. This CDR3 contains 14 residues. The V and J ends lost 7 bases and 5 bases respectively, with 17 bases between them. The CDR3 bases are TGTGCCAGCATTGTAGACCAGGTCGTGACTGAAGCTTTCTTT. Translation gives CASIVDQVVTEAFF.

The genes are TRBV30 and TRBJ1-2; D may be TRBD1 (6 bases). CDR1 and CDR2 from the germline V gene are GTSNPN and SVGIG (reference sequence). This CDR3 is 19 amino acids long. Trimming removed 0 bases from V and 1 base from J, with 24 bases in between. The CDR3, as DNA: TGTGCCTGGAGTGTAGGATGGGAGGGTCAGGGGACGTTTAACTATGGCTACACCTTC. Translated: CAWSVGWEGQGTFNYGYTF.

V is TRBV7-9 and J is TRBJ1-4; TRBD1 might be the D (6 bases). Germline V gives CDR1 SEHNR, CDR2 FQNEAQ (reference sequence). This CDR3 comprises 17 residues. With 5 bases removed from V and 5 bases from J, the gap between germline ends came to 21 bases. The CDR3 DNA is TGTGCCAGCAGCCAACCCGAGGGGGGGCGAAGCAATGAAAAACTGTTTTTT. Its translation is CASSQPEGGRSNEKLFF.

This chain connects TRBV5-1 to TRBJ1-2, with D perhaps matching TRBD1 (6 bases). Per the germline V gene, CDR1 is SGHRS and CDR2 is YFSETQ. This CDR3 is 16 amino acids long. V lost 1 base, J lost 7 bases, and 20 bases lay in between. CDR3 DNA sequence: TGCGCCAGCAGCTTGTTCCCGGGACAAGATGGAAGTGGCTACACCTTC. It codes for CASSLFPGQDGSGYTF.

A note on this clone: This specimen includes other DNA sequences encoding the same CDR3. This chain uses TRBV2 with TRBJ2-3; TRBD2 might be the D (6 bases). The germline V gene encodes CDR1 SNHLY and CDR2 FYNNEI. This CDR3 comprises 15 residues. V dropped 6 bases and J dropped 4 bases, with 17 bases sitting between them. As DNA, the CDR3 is TGTGCCAGCAGGTTAGGGACTTCCACGGCAGATACGCAGTATTTT. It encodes CASRLGTSTADTQYF.

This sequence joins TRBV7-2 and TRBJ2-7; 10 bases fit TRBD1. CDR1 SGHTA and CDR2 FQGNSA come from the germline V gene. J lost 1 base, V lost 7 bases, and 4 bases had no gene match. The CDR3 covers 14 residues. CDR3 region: CASKWDRGSYEQYF. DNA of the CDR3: TGTGCCAGCAAATGGGACAGGGGTTCCTACGAGCAGTACTTC. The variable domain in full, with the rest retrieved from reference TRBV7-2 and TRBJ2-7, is GAGVSQSPSNKVTEKGKDVELRCDPISGHTALYWYRQSLGQGLEFLIYFQGNSAPDKSGLPSDRFSAERTGGSVSTLTIQRTQQEDSAVYLCASKWDRGSYEQYFGPGTRLTVT.

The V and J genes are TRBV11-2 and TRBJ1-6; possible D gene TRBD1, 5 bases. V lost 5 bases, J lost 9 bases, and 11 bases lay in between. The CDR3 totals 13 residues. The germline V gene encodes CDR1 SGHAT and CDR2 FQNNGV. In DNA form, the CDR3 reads TGTGCCAGCAGCCCTACGGGGGGTTCACCCCTCCACTTT. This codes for CASSPTGGSPLHF.

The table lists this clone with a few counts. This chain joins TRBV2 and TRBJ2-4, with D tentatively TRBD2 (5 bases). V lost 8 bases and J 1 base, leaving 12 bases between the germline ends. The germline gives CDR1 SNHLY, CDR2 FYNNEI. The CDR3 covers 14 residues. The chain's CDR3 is CASLGDFAKNIQYF. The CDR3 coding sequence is TGTGCCAGCCTGGGAGATTTTGCCAAAAACATTCAGTACTTC.